Below are 24 T cell receptor beta chains sequenced from a single sample in a study of blood T cell repertoires in COVID-19. TCRdb's table, derived via immunoSEQ multiplex PCR, lists solely in-frame clones and lacks some. The repertoire has a few hundred thousand clones, roughly 87% of them found once; the top ten carry 3% to 3.5%. Material for sequencing was peripheral blood. These receptors all stem from a man aged 18 to 29 with active or convalescent COVID-19.

The gene calls are TRBV21-1 and TRBJ1-5. TRBV21-1 is flagged as a pseudogene. This CDR3 region has 14 residues. The CDR3 sequence: CASSKGSSNQPQHF. CDR3 DNA: TGTGCCAGCAGCAAAGGGAGTAGCAATCAGCCCCAGCATTTT.

The chain employs TRBV27 and TRBJ1-4; D unclear. CDR3 length: 14 amino acids. V gave up 6 bases and J gave up 2 bases, with 10 bases separating them. Germline CDR1 and CDR2: MNHEY and SMNVEV (reference sequence). CDR3 sequence reads: CASRPFGTNEKLFF. The CDR3, as DNA: TGTGCCAGCAGGCCCTTCGGGACTAATGAAAAACTGTTTTTT. Full variable domain (missing parts from reference TRBV27 and TRBJ1-4): EAQVTQNPRYLITVTGKKLTVTCSQNMNHEYMSWYRQDPGLGLRQIYYSMNVEVTDKGDVPEGYKVSRKEKRNFPLILESPSPNQTSLYFCASRPFGTNEKLFFGSGTQLSVL.

CDR3 nucleotides: TGTGCCAGCAGCTTAGATATCTCTAGCGGGAACACAGATACGCAGTATTTT. Translated, it gives CASSLDISSGNTDTQYF. The genes are TRBV7-8 and TRBJ2-3; TRBD2 matches 9 bases. CDR1 is SGHVS, CDR2 FQNEAQ, per germline. The CDR3 extends over 17 amino acids. V dropped 1 base and J dropped 2; count of bases not matched to a gene: 7.

V and J are TRBV5-5 and TRBJ1-1; 9 positions agree with TRBD1. The ends lost 4 bases at V and 4 bases at J; junction bases unmatched: 11. This CDR3 has 16 residues. CDR1 and CDR2 from the germline V gene are SGHKS and YYEKEE (reference sequence). The CDR3, as DNA: TGTGCCAGCAGCGACGACACAGGGGGCGCGAGCACTGAAGCTTTCTTT. Encoded protein: CASSDDTGGASTEAFF.

The gene calls are TRBV2 and TRBJ1-6; D remains ambiguous. Germline lookup yields CDR1 SNHLY and CDR2 FYNNEI. The CDR3 contains 13 residues. Trimming took off 1 base at V and 9 bases at J, with 7 bases between the two ends. DNA of the CDR3: TGTGCCAGCAGTGAAGTAGCCTCTTCACCCCTCCACTTT. This gives the protein CASSEVASSPLHF.

The chain joins TRBV6-1 to TRBJ2-3; 11 nucleotides line up with TRBD1. Trimming at V came to 4 bases and at J to 5 bases, leaving 14 bases not matched to a gene. Germline values: CDR1 MNHNS, CDR2 SASEGT. The CDR3 spans 18 residues. The CDR3 DNA reads as TGTGCCAGCAGTGCCACAGGACAGGGGGCGCTGGGAGGAGATACGCAGTATTTT. Its translation is CASSATGQGALGGDTQYF.

The rearrangement uses TRBV6-1 and TRBJ1-5, with no clear D. V lost 2 bases and J 2 bases, leaving 4 bases between the germline ends. Germline V gene lookup returns CDR1 MNHNS and CDR2 SASEGT. The CDR3 totals 13 residues. The CDR3 sequence: CASSERGNQPQHF. The CDR3 nucleotides are TGTGCCAGCAGTGAACGAGGCAATCAGCCCCAGCATTTT.

Concerning this clone itself: The junction shows a germline mismatch at one end, possibly a read error. The chain is built from TRBV20-1 and TRBJ1-1; no definite D call. CDR3 size: 10 residues. CDR1 and CDR2 (germline): DFQATT, SNEGSKA (reference sequence). CDR3 sequence reads: CSAVEVNRLF. The CDR3 DNA reads TGCAGTGCAGTAGAGGTTAATCGACTCTTT.

This clone appeared a single time. The J gene is TRBJ2-2, the V gene TRBV7-3; D possibly corresponds to TRBD1 (6 bases). This CDR3 region has 13 residues. CDR1 SGHTA and CDR2 FQGTGA come from the germline V gene. V lost 6 bases, J lost 7 bases, and 12 bases lay in between. CDR3 sequence reads: CASSSQGNGELFF. The CDR3 DNA sequence: TGTGCCAGCAGTTCACAGGGTAACGGGGAGCTGTTTTTT.

This chain uses TRBV7-9 with TRBJ1-5; D gene ambiguous. Trimming took 4 bases from V and 4 from J, leaving 5 bases between them. This CDR3 spans 12 amino acids. From germline, CDR1 is SEHNR and CDR2 FQNEAQ (reference sequence). CDR3 sequence reads: CASSSNNQPQHF. CDR3 nucleotide sequence: TGTGCCAGCAGCTCAAATAATCAGCCCCAGCATTTT.

The V gene is TRBV5-1, the J gene TRBJ2-1; 14 bases map to TRBD2. The length of the CDR3 is 17 residues. With V trimmed by 5 bases and J by 0 bases, 4 bases remained unmatched. Germline assignment: CDR1 SGHRS and CDR2 YFSETQ. CDR3 DNA sequence: TGCGCCAGCAGGGGACTAGCGGGGGCGAACTCCTACAATGAGCAGTTCTTC. Its protein is CASRGLAGANSYNEQFF. The variable domain in full, completed from reference TRBV5-1 and TRBJ2-1, reads KAGVTQTPRYLIKTRGQQVTLSCSPISGHRSVSWYQQTPGQGLQFLFEYFSETQRNKGNFPGRFSGRQFSNSRSEMNVSTLELGDSALYLCASRGLAGANSYNEQFFGPGTRLTVL.

CDR3 in amino acids: CASSSRSGAVVSYEQYF. For the CDR3, the DNA is TGTGCCAGCAGCTCCCGGAGTGGAGCGGTGGTCTCCTACGAGCAGTACTTC. The genes are TRBV13 and TRBJ2-7, with D perhaps TRBD2 (5 bases). Germline assignment: CDR1 PRHDT and CDR2 FYEKMQ (reference sequence). V dropped 4 bases and J dropped 0 bases, with 19 bases sitting between them. The CDR3 covers 17 residues.

CDR3 DNA sequence: TGTGCCAGCAGTTTATCACAGGGCAGCACAGATACGCAGTATTTT. Amino acid sequence: CASSLSQGSTDTQYF. The genes are TRBV27 and TRBJ2-3, with TRBD1 as a possible D gene (6 bases). This CDR3 contains 15 residues. The germline V and J ends were trimmed by 0 bases and 0 bases, with 7 bases remaining between them. Germline V lookup: CDR1 MNHEY, CDR2 SMNVEV (reference sequence).

This clone was detected only once. The chain has TRBV11-2 and TRBJ1-1; D is perhaps TRBD1 (5 bases). This CDR3 has 15 amino acids. Trimming cost V 8 bases and J 0 bases, with 16 bases left between them. In germline, CDR1 is SGHAT, CDR2 FQNNGV. Here the CDR3 DNA reads TGTGCCAGCTCTACGGCGGGGCAACTGAACACTGAAGCTTTCTTT. Protein: CASSTAGQLNTEAFF.

This clone has only a few counts. The V call is TRBV11-2, the J call TRBJ1-1; D gene ambiguous. The germline V gene encodes CDR1 SGHAT and CDR2 FQNNGV. V was clipped by 5 bases and J by 1 base, with 11 bases between them. The CDR3 length is 14 residues. CDR3: CASSPDYGNTEAFF. CDR3 nucleotides: TGTGCCAGCAGCCCCGATTACGGGAACACTGAAGCTTTCTTT.

CDR3 nucleotides: TGTGTCTGCGGGGACTTCTATGGCTACACCTTC. Translated, it gives CVCGDFYGYTF. The rearrangement joins TRBV6-5 to TRBJ1-2, with D possibly TRBD1 on 5 matching bases. This CDR3 is 11 amino acids long. Germline V gene lookup returns CDR1 MNHEY and CDR2 SVGAGI.

The V call is TRBV2, the J call TRBJ2-1; 9 bases are a match to TRBD1. Germline CDR1 SNHLY, CDR2 FYNNEI. With V trimmed by 8 bases and J by 9 bases, 11 bases remained unmatched. CDR3 length equals 14 residues. In DNA form, the CDR3 reads TGTGCCAGCCGAAAATCGGGACAGGGAGTTGAGCAGTTCTTC. Translation: CASRKSGQGVEQFF.

This clone occurred a few times. The V gene is TRBV29-1, the J gene TRBJ2-3; the D gene is possibly TRBD1 (7 bases). The germline CDR1 and CDR2 sequences are SQVTM and ANQGSEA. CDR3 length equals 16 residues. Trimming shortened V by 4 bases and J by 0 bases, and 17 bases separated the two germline ends. Written as DNA, the CDR3 is TGCAGCGTTGTTAGAGGGGGCGGGAAAAGCACAGATACGCAGTATTTT. Its protein product is CSVVRGGGKSTDTQYF.

The CDR3 sequence is CATDPAGSYNSPLHF. The CDR3 DNA reads TGTGCCACAGACCCGGCGGGCTCCTATAATTCACCCCTCCACTTT. This chain joins TRBV2 and TRBJ1-6, with unresolved D. The V end was cut by 10 bases, the J end by 0 bases, with 13 bases between. Germline V gives CDR1 SNHLY, CDR2 FYNNEI. CDR3 size: 15 residues.

This clone was counted between two and nine times. The V and J genes are TRBV19 and TRBJ2-6; D is uncertain. Trimming stripped 1 base from V and 2 bases from J, with 6 bases between. In germline, CDR1 is LNHDA, CDR2 SQIVND (reference sequence). This CDR3 spans 15 amino acids. The CDR3 loop reads CASSIGRAGANVLTF. The CDR3, as DNA: TGTGCCAGTAGTATAGGCCGGGCTGGGGCCAACGTCCTGACTTTC.

V is TRBV5-4 and J is TRBJ1-2, with 9 positions matching TRBD1. V dropped 0 bases and J dropped 5; count of bases not matched to a gene: 5. In germline, CDR1 is SGHNT, CDR2 YYREEE (reference sequence). This CDR3 region has 15 residues. DNA of the CDR3: TGTGCCAGCAGCTTGGTATCTGACAGGGGGTATGGCTACACCTTC. Residues: CASSLVSDRGYGYTF.

The chain has TRBV27 and TRBJ1-4, with TRBD1 as a possible D gene (5 bases). Trimming removed 0 bases from V and 7 bases from J, with 15 bases in between. Germline CDR1 reads MNHEY; CDR2 reads SMNVEV (reference sequence). The CDR3 loop spans 16 amino acids. The CDR3 DNA is TGTGCCAGCAGTTTATCGAGGCGGCAGGGCGGTGAAAAACTGTTTTTT. The encoded protein is CASSLSRRQGGEKLFF.

The chain uses TRBV11-2 and TRBJ2-3; the match to TRBD2 covers 15 bases. V shed 6 bases, J shed 6 bases, and the junction held 13 bases outside the gene matches. CDR3 length: 18 residues. Germline V gives CDR1 SGHAT, CDR2 FQNNGV. The CDR3 DNA is TGTGCCAGCAGTTCCTCCCGGACTAGCGGGAGGGCCCGGGATACGCAGTATTTT. Protein: CASSSSRTSGRARDTQYF.

The V gene is TRBV18, the J gene TRBJ2-7, with D possibly matching TRBD2 (6 bases). Trimming stripped 1 base from V and 4 bases from J, with 17 bases between. In germline, CDR1 is KGHSH, CDR2 LQKENI. The CDR3 is made up of 16 amino acids. CDR3 DNA sequence: TGTGCCAGCTCACCACGAAGCGGGCGGACGAAGTACGAGCAGTACTTC. This encodes CASSPRSGRTKYEQYF.